The clone carrying this TCR beta chain was observed a few times. The germline gives CDR1 MNHEY, CDR2 SMNVEV (reference sequence). The CDR3 spans 14 residues. V was clipped by 2 bases and J by 0 bases, with 8 bases between them. PCR was performed a second time for about 7 to 11 cycles using a sample-barcoded 5' primer and a J-beta primer mix. Through a template-switch adaptor with 12 random nucleotides, each cDNA molecule received a tag. One entry per CDR3 protein results from TCRdb running MiXCR on the 5' RACE reads. The sample has approximately 700,000 distinct CDR3 sequences, roughly 30% seen once. The data belong to a study of blood T cells in healthy people across ages. Overall study context: Through template switching, about one barcoded beta molecule was captured per two T cells, as measured in model experiments.

Peripheral blood was drawn, ten milliliters per donor. The sequenced sample was blood. The sequence was obtained from a woman older than 75 in good health. The chain uses TRBV27 and TRBJ2-7; no definite D call. In nucleotides, the CDR3 is TGTGCCAGCAGTTTACGCTGGAACTCCTACGAGCAGTACTTC. It codes for CASSLRWNSYEQYF.